A selection of T cell receptor beta chains follows, all from one sample in a study of OX40 agonist ivuxolimab in advanced cancers. Assay: immunoSEQ multiplex PCR; the TCRdb copy retains only in-frame clones and omits some. The table has 50,000 to 70,000 clones, approximately 86% seen once. The sample was CD4+ or CD8+ T cells sorted from blood, taken in a trial of the OX40 agonist ivuxolimab. The source of these receptors is an adult with an advanced solid tumor such as melanoma, head and neck, liver or kidney cancer. Both conserved end residues are part of each CDR3. D genes are given only for firm matches. Clone sizes are given selectively: once, few, many, or a class where the clone is expanded.

cdr3_aa	cdr3_nt	v_call	d_call	j_call	clone_size
CASSLWGSGANVLTF	TGTGCCAGCAGTTTATGGGGCTCTGGGGCCAACGTCCTGACTTTC	TRBV27	NA	TRBJ2-6	NA
CASSVGDLNTGELFF	TGTGCCAGCAGCGTAGGAGACCTAAACACCGGGGAGCTGTTTTTT	TRBV9	NA	TRBJ2-2	NA
CASSQDRGTGGRLAGELFF	TGCGCCAGCAGCCAAGATCGAGGGACCGGGGGAAGGTTGGCCGGGGAGCTGTTTTTT	TRBV4-1	NA	TRBJ2-2	NA
CASSQTANYGYTF	TGTGCCAGCAGCCAAACCGCTAACTATGGCTACACCTTC	TRBV7-9	NA	TRBJ1-2	NA
CASSSTGPLNEQFF	TGTGCCAGCAGTTCGACAGGGCCTTTAAATGAGCAGTTCTTC	TRBV27	TRBD1	TRBJ2-1	NA
CASRVGQVQYF	TGTGCCAGCAGGGTCGGCCAGGTGCAGTACTTC	TRBV6-5	NA	TRBJ2-7	NA
CATPTGTREGLDYTYEQYF	TGTGCCACCCCCACCGGGACCCGGGAGGGACTCGACTATACCTACGAGCAGTACTTC	TRBV27	TRBD2	TRBJ2-7	NA
CASTRTSGINEQYF	TGCGCCAGCACCAGGACTAGCGGGATAAATGAGCAGTACTTC	TRBV5-1	TRBD2	TRBJ2-7	NA
CASSLVSAPPGQGAYGYTF	TGTGCCAGCAGCTTAGTCTCCGCTCCCCCCGGACAGGGGGCCTATGGCTACACCTTC	TRBV11-3	TRBD1	TRBJ1-2	NA
CASRELAGAGTGELFF	TGTGCCAGCAGGGAACTAGCGGGAGCGGGAACCGGGGAGCTGTTTTTT	TRBV6-6	TRBD2	TRBJ2-2	NA
CASRKGAYYGYTF	TGTGCCAGCAGAAAGGGTGCCTACTATGGCTACACCTTC	TRBV5-6	NA	TRBJ1-2	once
CASSMGHLNEKLFF	TGTGCCAGTAGTATGGGCCATTTGAATGAAAAACTGTTTTTT	TRBV19	NA	TRBJ1-4	NA
CASSGMQETQYF	TGTGCCAGCAGTGGGATGCAAGAGACCCAGTACTTC	TRBV28	NA	TRBJ2-5	NA
CASSLATLNTEAFF	TGTGCCAGCAGCTTAGCCACCCTGAACACTGAAGCTTTCTTT	TRBV7-9	NA	TRBJ1-1	NA
CASSPWPEAKTQYF	TGCGCCAGCAGCCCTTGGCCAGAGGCGAAGACCCAGTACTTC	TRBV5-1	NA	TRBJ2-5	NA
CASSPTAGTDTQYF	TGTGCCAGCAGTCCCACAGCGGGGACAGATACGCAGTATTTT	TRBV7-9	TRBD2	TRBJ2-3	NA
CASSSGTYEQYF	TGTGCCAGCAGCTCGGGGACCTACGAGCAGTACTTC	TRBV6-6	NA	TRBJ2-7	NA
CASSTEAFIGELFF	TGTGCCAGCAGCACAGAGGCGTTCATCGGGGAGCTGTTTTTT	TRBV11-1	NA	TRBJ2-2	NA
CSVESLRGYGYTF	TGCAGCGTTGAATCTTTGCGGGGGTATGGCTACACCTTC	TRBV29-1	NA	TRBJ1-2	once
CASSPTLQRNEQFF	TGTGCCAGCAGTCCCACCCTGCAAAGGAATGAGCAGTTCTTC	TRBV6-6	NA	TRBJ2-1	NA
CASTAGTPNTGELFF	TGTGCCAGCACCGCCGGGACTCCCAACACCGGGGAGCTGTTTTTT	TRBV7-8	NA	TRBJ2-2	NA
CASSLAANTGELFF	TGTGCCAGCAGCTTGGCGGCAAACACCGGGGAGCTGTTTTTT	TRBV5-4	NA	TRBJ2-2	NA
CASSPIAGRLETQYF	TGTGCCAGCAGCCCCATAGCGGGGAGGTTGGAGACCCAGTACTTC	TRBV7-8	TRBD2	TRBJ2-5	NA
CASVDRASYGYTF	TGTGCCAGTGTGGACAGGGCTAGCTATGGCTACACCTTC	TRBV19	TRBD1	TRBJ1-2	NA
CASSPGAQTNEKLFF	TGTGCCAGCAGTCCAGGGGCGCAAACTAATGAAAAACTGTTTTTT	TRBV6-4	NA	TRBJ1-4	NA
CASSERGQPYGYTF	TGTGCCAGCAGTGAAAGGGGCCAGCCCTATGGCTACACCTTC	TRBV6-1	NA	TRBJ1-2	NA
CASRGTGNTEAFF	TGTGCCAGCAGAGGGACAGGAAACACTGAAGCTTTCTTT	TRBV2	TRBD1	TRBJ1-1	NA